This paragraph reports one T cell receptor (beta chain). A single base is all that separates this from a far larger clone, so a read error is likely. cDNA synthesis used a TRAV/TRBV-specific primer set for both chains. Over approximately 20 PCR cycles, TCRs were amplified from a constant-region primer and V-primer adapter. MiXCR was run by TCRdb on the reads, yielding one entry per CDR3 protein. Of more than 50,000 distinct CDR3 sequences listed, 20% to 25% were seen once; the top ten hold approximately 6.7%. This CDR3 comprises 16 residues. The germline gives CDR1 SGHKS, CDR2 YYEKEE (reference sequence). Between the trimmed V and J ends, which lost 4 bases and 9 bases, there was a span of 23 bases. This sample is drawn from a study of low-dose radiotherapy and immunotherapy resistance in tumors. Time point meaning: after trial treatment. Treatment indicated: LDRT plus nivolumab, ipilimumab, low-dose cyclophosphamide and aspirin (RACIN trial).

Sample: PBMCs, taken after low-dose radiotherapy plus immunotherapy. The V and J genes are TRBV5-5 and TRBJ2-1; a weak D match, TRBD2 (6 bases). The origin of this receptor is a male donor with prostate cancer. CDR3 loop: CASSVGSSVGQVEQFF. The CDR3 bases are TGTGCCAGCAGCGTAGGGTCTAGCGTGGGTCAGGTTGAGCAGTTCTTC.